A single sample gave rise to the 8 T cell receptor beta chains below, sequenced in a study of OX40 agonist ivuxolimab in advanced cancers. Profiling relied on immunoSEQ multiplex PCR, and the TCRdb table lists in-frame clones only, not all of them. This table holds 60,000 to 100,000 clones, approximately 90% found once. Sequenced material: CD4+ or CD8+ T cells sorted from blood, taken in a trial of the OX40 agonist ivuxolimab. The origin of the receptors is an adult with an advanced solid tumor such as melanoma, head and neck, liver or kidney cancer.

This chain joins TRBV6-6 and TRBJ1-1, with D uncertain. Trimming took off 7 bases at V and 1 base at J, with 10 bases between the two ends. Germline CDR1 and CDR2: MNHNY and SVGAGI (reference sequence). This CDR3 has 13 amino acids. The CDR3 DNA reads as TGTGCCAGCACCCCTGTGGCGAACACTGAAGCTTTCTTT. Translation: CASTPVANTEAFF.

This chain links TRBV4-1 with TRBJ1-6; D is possibly TRBD1 (5 bases). Germline V lookup: CDR1 MGHRA, CDR2 YSYEKL. The CDR3 consists of 14 residues. Deletions cut 0 bases from V and 13 bases from J, with 13 bases between. The CDR3 loop is CASSQERGFPPLHF. CDR3 coding DNA: TGCGCCAGCAGCCAAGAAAGGGGATTCCCTCCCCTCCACTTT.

The genes are TRBV5-4 and TRBJ1-5; no definite D call. V was clipped by 0 bases and J by 2 bases, with 6 bases between them. Germline values: CDR1 SGHNT, CDR2 YYREEE (reference sequence). The length of the CDR3 is 14 residues. CDR3 bases: TGTGCCAGCAGCTTGGAAGGAGGCAATCAGCCCCAGCATTTT. It is translated as CASSLEGGNQPQHF.

The rearrangement uses TRBV2 and TRBJ2-7; D gene ambiguous. This CDR3 region has 12 residues. Germline V gene lookup returns CDR1 SNHLY and CDR2 FYNNEI. V lost 2 bases and J 2 bases, leaving 4 bases between the germline ends. The CDR3 reads CASSEPAYEQYF. CDR3 coding DNA: TGTGCCAGCAGTGAACCGGCCTACGAGCAGTACTTC.

V usage is TRBV9 and J usage is TRBJ1-2, with a weak D call TRBD1 (6 bases). V was clipped by 0 bases and J by 4 bases, with 16 bases between them. Per the germline V gene, CDR1 is SGDLS and CDR2 is YYNGEE. The CDR3 covers 16 residues. Here the CDR3 DNA reads TGTGCCAGCAGCGTAGGCGACGGGGGCGCGGGCTATGGCTACACCTTC. It is translated as CASSVGDGGAGYGYTF.

This chain joins TRBV27 and TRBJ1-2; 12 nucleotides line up with TRBD1. The germline V gene has CDR1 MNHEY and CDR2 SMNVEV (reference sequence). V lost 5 bases, J lost 5 bases, and 9 bases stayed unmatched. CDR3 length: 16 residues. CDR3 sequence: CASSPRDRGLPYGYTF. The CDR3 region has the DNA TGTGCCAGCAGTCCCCGGGACAGGGGGCTCCCTTATGGCTACACCTTC.

The V gene is TRBV4-2, the J gene TRBJ2-2; D perhaps matches TRBD2 (5 bases). Looked up from germline, CDR1 is LGHNA and CDR2 is YNFKEQ. Trimming took 2 bases from V and 4 from J, leaving 5 bases between them. This CDR3 comprises 13 residues. In DNA form, the CDR3 reads TGTGCCAGCAGCCAAACTAGCACCGGGGAGCTGTTTTTT. Amino acid sequence: CASSQTSTGELFF.

The chain employs TRBV7-9 and TRBJ2-5, with 10 nucleotides matching TRBD1. Looked up from germline, CDR1 is SEHNR and CDR2 is FQNEAQ (reference sequence). The length of the CDR3 is 16 residues. Trimming cost V 3 bases and J 3 bases; bases outside gene matches: 7. CDR3 coding DNA: TGTGCCAGCAGCTTCGTCCCAGGGACAGGGGAAGAGACCCAGTACTTC. Translated: CASSFVPGTGEETQYF.